Listed here are 15 T cell receptor beta chains from one sample, sequenced in a study of cytomegalovirus exposure and HLA in healthy donors. The PCR used 60 Vbeta and 13 Jbeta primers. The data were produced by immunoSEQ multiplex PCR, yet TCRdb's version contains in-frame clones alone and is incomplete. The sample has 140,000 or so clones, 80% to 85% seen once. Sequences were obtained from PBMCs. Source of these receptors: a female donor in good health and CMV-seronegative.

The chain carries TRBV2 and TRBJ2-1; 9 bases are shared with TRBD1. V lost 7 bases to trimming and J lost 8 bases; unmatched junction nucleotides: 6. In germline, CDR1 is SNHLY, CDR2 FYNNEI. The CDR3 has 13 amino acids. Here the CDR3 DNA reads TGTGCCAGCACCCTGGACAGGGGCGATGAGCAGTTCTTC. Its protein product is CASTLDRGDEQFF.

This clone was detected once. This sequence joins TRBV7-9 and TRBJ2-1; TRBD2 matches 10 bases. Germline V gene lookup returns CDR1 SEHNR and CDR2 FQNEAQ (reference sequence). V was pared by 3 bases and J by 4 bases, with 12 bases of the junction left unmatched. The CDR3 extends over 18 amino acids. CDR3: CASSFWVTRTSGYNEQFF. CDR3 DNA sequence: TGTGCCAGCAGCTTCTGGGTCACACGGACTAGCGGATACAATGAGCAGTTCTTC.

The chain recombines TRBV19 with TRBJ1-1; D may be TRBD1 (5 bases). The V end lost 7 bases, the J end lost 4 bases, and 19 bases lay between the germline ends. CDR1 LNHDA and CDR2 SQIVND come from the germline V gene (reference sequence). The CDR3 consists of 15 residues. CDR3 amino acids: CASIDDPSRGTEAFF. The CDR3 DNA follows: TGTGCCAGTATTGATGACCCCTCAAGGGGCACTGAAGCTTTCTTT.

V and J are TRBV5-6 and TRBJ2-2; D unresolved. The CDR3 contains 16 residues. Germline CDR1 reads SGHDT; CDR2 reads YYEEEE. The germline V and J ends were trimmed by 0 bases and 1 base, with 10 bases remaining between them. The CDR3 protein is CASSLELPENTGELFF. The CDR3 nucleotides read TGTGCCAGCAGCTTGGAACTACCGGAGAACACCGGGGAGCTGTTTTTT. Combining the CDR3 with reference TRBV5-6 and TRBJ2-2 gives the whole variable domain DAGVTQSPTHLIKTRGQQVTLRCSPKSGHDTVSWYQQALGQGPQFIFQYYEEEERQRGNFPDRFSGHQFPNYSSELNVNALLLGDSALYLCASSLELPENTGELFFGEGSRLTVL.

The rearrangement links TRBV29-1 to TRBJ2-1, with 10 bases aligning to TRBD2. V shed 6 bases and J 6 bases; nucleotides not matched to a gene: 5. Germline assignment: CDR1 SQVTM and CDR2 ANQGSEA. This CDR3 spans 13 amino acids. The CDR3 sequence: CSVTSGLLNEQFF. The CDR3 DNA is TGCAGCGTGACTAGCGGGCTCCTCAATGAGCAGTTCTTC.

CDR3 in amino acids: CASSFDRAVGYGYTF. For the CDR3, the DNA is TGTGCCAGCAGCTTCGACAGGGCAGTTGGCTATGGCTACACCTTC. The chain has TRBV6-5 and TRBJ1-2; 7 bases map to TRBD1. V was clipped by 6 bases and J by 4 bases; unmatched bases: 11. Germline CDR1 is MNHEY and CDR2 is SVGAGI. The CDR3 contains 15 residues.

J is TRBJ1-2 and V is TRBV6-5; the match to TRBD1 covers 8 bases. V was clipped by 10 bases and J by 7 bases; unmatched bases: 17. CDR1 is MNHEY and CDR2 is SVGAGI in the germline V gene. The length of the CDR3 is 15 residues. CDR3 nucleotides: TGTGCCACCCTACTCGATCAGGGCAGGGGGCGTGGCTACACCTTC. Translating it yields CATLLDQGRGRGYTF.

In this sample, this clone turned up once. The chain couples TRBV5-1 to TRBJ2-7; D may be TRBD1 (5 bases). The V and J ends lost 0 bases and 7 bases respectively, with 8 bases between them. CDR3 length equals 12 residues. Germline-derived CDR1 and CDR2 are SGHRS and YFSETQ. The CDR3 DNA follows: TGCGCCAGCAGCTTGGAGGGGAATGAGCAGTACTTC. It codes for CASSLEGNEQYF.

The V gene is TRBV19, the J gene TRBJ1-2; no definite D call. The CDR3 covers 14 residues. The germline CDR1 and CDR2 sequences are LNHDA and SQIVND (reference sequence). Trimming removed 5 bases at V and 1 base at J, with 11 bases between. The CDR3, as DNA: TGTGCCAGTAGTCGGGGATCAGATAACTATGGCTACACCTTC. This gives the protein CASSRGSDNYGYTF. Full variable domain (outside the CDR3, taken from reference TRBV19 and TRBJ1-2): DGGITQSPKYLFRKEGQNVTLSCEQNLNHDAMYWYRQDPGQGLRLIYYSQIVNDFQKGDIAEGYSVSREKKESFPLTVTSAQKNPTAFYLCASSRGSDNYGYTFGSGTRLTVV.

The V call is TRBV10-3, the J call TRBJ2-7; D gene ambiguous. The CDR3 loop spans 15 amino acids. Germline CDR1 reads ENHRY; CDR2 reads SYGVKD. Deletions cut 8 bases from V and 0 bases from J, with 17 bases between. The CDR3 bases are TGTGCCATCGGATCCCCCCTAGAGAGCTCCTACGAGCAGTACTTC. Translation gives CAIGSPLESSYEQYF.

The chain uses TRBV28 and TRBJ2-7; TRBD1 is a possible D gene (6 bases). The V and J ends lost 5 bases and 6 bases respectively, with 20 bases between them. The CDR3 has 15 amino acids. The germline V gene encodes CDR1 MDHEN and CDR2 SYDVKM. CDR3 loop: CASSPGAALNLEQYF. The CDR3 DNA reads TGTGCCAGCAGTCCAGGGGCCGCTTTAAATCTCGAGCAGTACTTC.

This rearrangement joins TRBV5-1 to TRBJ2-3; 12 bases fit TRBD2. V gave up 0 bases and J gave up 3 bases; unmatched junction bases: 2. From germline, CDR1 is SGHRS and CDR2 YFSETQ. The CDR3 runs 16 residues. The CDR3 nucleotides read TGCGCCAGCAGCTTGGCGACTAGCGGGAGAACAGATACGCAGTATTTT. Translated, it gives CASSLATSGRTDTQYF.

This chain joins TRBV19 and TRBJ1-5; no clear D gene. From germline, CDR1 is LNHDA and CDR2 SQIVND (reference sequence). This CDR3 spans 15 amino acids. V gave up 5 bases and J gave up 2 bases, with 13 bases separating them. Here the CDR3 reads CASSGRGDGNQPQHF. The CDR3 coding sequence is TGTGCCAGTAGTGGTCGGGGAGATGGCAATCAGCCCCAGCATTTT.

The rearrangement links TRBV19 to TRBJ2-1; tentative D call: TRBD1 (6 bases). Germline CDR1 LNHDA, CDR2 SQIVND (reference sequence). V dropped 0 bases and J dropped 9 bases, with 12 bases sitting between them. This CDR3 has 14 residues. The CDR3 DNA follows: TGTGCCAGTAGTATAGATCCAGGGGTTGGTGAGCAGTTCTTC. Protein sequence: CASSIDPGVGEQFF. The variable domain in full, completed from reference TRBV19 and TRBJ2-1, reads DGGITQSPKYLFRKEGQNVTLSCEQNLNHDAMYWYRQDPGQGLRLIYYSQIVNDFQKGDIAEGYSVSREKKESFPLTVTSAQKNPTAFYLCASSIDPGVGEQFFGPGTRLTVL.

In its sample, this clone was seen once. This chain connects TRBV7-9 to TRBJ1-2; TRBD1 agrees at 9 bases. V dropped 3 bases and J dropped 6; count of bases not matched to a gene: 14. In germline, CDR1 is SEHNR, CDR2 FQNEAQ (reference sequence). The CDR3 sequence is 17 residues long. The CDR3 spells CASSLVPERGQGHGYTF. In DNA form, the CDR3 reads TGTGCCAGCAGCTTGGTACCCGAACGGGGACAGGGCCATGGCTACACCTTC.